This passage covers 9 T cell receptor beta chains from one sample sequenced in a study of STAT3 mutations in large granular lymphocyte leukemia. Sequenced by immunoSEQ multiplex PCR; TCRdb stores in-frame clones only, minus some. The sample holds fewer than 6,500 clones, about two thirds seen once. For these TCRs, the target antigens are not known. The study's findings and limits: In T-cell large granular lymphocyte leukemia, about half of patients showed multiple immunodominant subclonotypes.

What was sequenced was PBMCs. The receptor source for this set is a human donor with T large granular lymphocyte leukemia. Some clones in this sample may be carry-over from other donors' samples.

DNA of the CDR3: TGCGCCAGCAGCTTGCTTCCAGCTAACTATGGCTACACCTTC. This translates into CASSLLPANYGYTF. V usage is TRBV5-1 and J usage is TRBJ1-2; unclear D gene. Deletions cut 1 base from V and 0 bases from J, with 7 bases between. Per the germline V gene, CDR1 is SGHRS and CDR2 is YFSETQ. The CDR3 covers 14 residues.

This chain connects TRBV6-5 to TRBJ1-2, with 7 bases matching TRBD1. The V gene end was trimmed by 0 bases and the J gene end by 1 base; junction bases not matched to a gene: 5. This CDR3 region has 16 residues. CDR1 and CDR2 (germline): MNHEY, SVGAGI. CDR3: CASSYSGGALNYGYTF. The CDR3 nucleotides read TGTGCCAGCAGTTACTCAGGGGGCGCTCTTAACTATGGCTACACCTTC.

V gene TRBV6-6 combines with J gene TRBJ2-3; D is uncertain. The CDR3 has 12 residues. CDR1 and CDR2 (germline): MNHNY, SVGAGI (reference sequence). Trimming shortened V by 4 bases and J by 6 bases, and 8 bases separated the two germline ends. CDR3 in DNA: TGTGCCAGCAGTTTCAATCAGGATACGCAGTATTTT. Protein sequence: CASSFNQDTQYF.

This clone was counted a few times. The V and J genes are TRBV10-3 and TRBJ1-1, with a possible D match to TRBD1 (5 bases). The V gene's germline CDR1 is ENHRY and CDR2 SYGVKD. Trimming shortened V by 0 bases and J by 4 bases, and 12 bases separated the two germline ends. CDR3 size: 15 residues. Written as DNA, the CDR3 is TGTGCCATCAGTGAGTCGGGGGGGGTTACCACTGAAGCTTTCTTT. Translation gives CAISESGGVTTEAFF.

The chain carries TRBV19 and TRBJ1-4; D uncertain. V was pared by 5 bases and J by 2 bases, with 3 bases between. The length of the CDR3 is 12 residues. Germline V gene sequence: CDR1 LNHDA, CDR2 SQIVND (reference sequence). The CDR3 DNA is TGTGCCAGTAGTGCTACTAATGAAAAACTGTTTTTT. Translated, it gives CASSATNEKLFF.

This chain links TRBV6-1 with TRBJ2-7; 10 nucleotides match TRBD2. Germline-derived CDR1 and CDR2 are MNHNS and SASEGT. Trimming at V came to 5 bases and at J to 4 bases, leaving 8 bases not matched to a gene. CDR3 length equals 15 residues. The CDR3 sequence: CASSSGLADSYEQYF. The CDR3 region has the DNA TGTGCCAGCAGTTCCGGACTAGCGGACTCTTACGAGCAGTACTTC.

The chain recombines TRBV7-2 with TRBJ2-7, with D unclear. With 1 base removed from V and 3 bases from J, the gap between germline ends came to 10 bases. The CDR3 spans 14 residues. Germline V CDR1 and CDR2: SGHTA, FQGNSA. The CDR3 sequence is CASSLDHSFYEQYF. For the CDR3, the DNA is TGTGCCAGCAGCTTAGACCACAGCTTCTACGAGCAGTACTTC. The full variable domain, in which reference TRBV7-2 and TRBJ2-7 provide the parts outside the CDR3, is GAGVSQSPSNKVTEKGKDVELRCDPISGHTALYWYRQSLGQGLEFLIYFQGNSAPDKSGLPSDRFSAERTGGSVSTLTIQRTQQEDSAVYLCASSLDHSFYEQYFGPGTRLTVT.

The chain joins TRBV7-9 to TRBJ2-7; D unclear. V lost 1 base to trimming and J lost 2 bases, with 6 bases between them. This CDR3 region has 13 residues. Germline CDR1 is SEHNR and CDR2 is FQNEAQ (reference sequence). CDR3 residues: CASSLGVAYEQYF. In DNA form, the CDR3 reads TGTGCCAGCAGCTTAGGAGTCGCCTACGAGCAGTACTTC.

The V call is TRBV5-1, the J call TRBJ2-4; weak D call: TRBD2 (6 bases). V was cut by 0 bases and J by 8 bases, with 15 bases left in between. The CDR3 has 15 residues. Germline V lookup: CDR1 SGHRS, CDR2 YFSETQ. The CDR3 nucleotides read TGCGCCAGCAGCTTGGCCGGAGGGGTGATGGACATTCAGTACTTC. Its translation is CASSLAGGVMDIQYF.